Described below is a single TCR beta chain sequence and its context. These data originate in a study of T cell responses to AZD1222 COVID-19 vaccine. The junction had 10 bases not matched to a gene; V was cut back by 0 bases and J by 0 bases. Germline CDR1 SNHLY, CDR2 FYNNEI. CDR3 length: 20 residues. TCRdb's table, derived via immunoSEQ multiplex PCR, lists solely in-frame clones and lacks some. This table has approximately 160,000 clones, approximately 94% appearing once. The chain joins TRBV2 to TRBJ2-1, with TRBD2 identical over 11 bases. The clonotype originates from an adult who received the AZD1222 COVID-19 vaccine. This specimen consisted of peripheral blood, obtained 28 days after the second AZD1222 dose. CDR3 in DNA: TGTGCCAGCAGTGAAGCGCGGCTAGCGGGAGGCCAAAGCTCCTACAATGAGCAGTTCTTC. Its translation: CASSEARLAGGQSSYNEQFF. Complete variable domain (other parts from reference TRBV2 and TRBJ2-1): EPEVTQTPSHQVTQMGQEVILRCVPISNHLYFYWYRQILGQKVEFLVSFYNNEISEKSEIFDDQFSVERPDGSNFTLKIRSTKLEDSAMYFCASSEARLAGGQSSYNEQFFGPGTRLTVL.